This TCR beta chain comes out of a study of control samples from healthy donors and cancer patients. V dropped 0 bases and J dropped 3 bases, with 4 bases sitting between them. Germline lookup yields CDR1 LGHDT and CDR2 YNNKEL (reference sequence). The CDR3 extends over 13 amino acids. The assay was immunoSEQ multiplex PCR, and TCRdb's table has in-frame clones only and misses some. The sample holds around 42,000 clones, approximately 94% seen once. The sample comprised blood. This sequence originates from a man between 60 and 70 years old in good health. The chain links TRBV3-1 (or the pseudogene TRBV3-2) to TRBJ2-3; D not certain. This CDR3 is CASSQEMTDTQYF. CDR3 sequence (DNA): TGTGCCAGCAGCCAAGAGATGACAGATACGCAGTATTTT.